The clone carrying this TCR beta chain appeared many times. Its cognate antigen is unknown. The CDR3 is 16 amino acids. Germline V gene data show CDR1 as KGHDR and CDR2 as SFDVKD. V shed 4 bases and J 2 bases; nucleotides not matched to a gene: 4. The authors enrolled newly diagnosed hyperthyroidism patients aged 18 to 65 with under 2 months' duration. No donor had other autoimmune disease, uncontrolled infection, pregnancy or lactation. This record belongs to a study of Graves' ophthalmopathy and Graves' hyperthyroidism. The study, taken as a whole, reports: Using a 13-signature model, the authors split ophthalmopathy from stable hyperthyroidism, with roughly 90% sensitivity and approximately 78% specificity.

For repertoire sequencing, the TCR beta CDR3 regions were amplified from RNA transcripts. First-round RT-PCR relied on HTBI primers, and a second-round multiplex PCR came next. One entry per CDR3 protein results from TCRdb running MiXCR on the multiplex PCR reads. The repertoire holds 1 million to 1.3 million distinct CDR3 sequences, with 35% to 40% as singletons. V is TRBV24-1 and J is TRBJ2-6; TRBD1 matches at 7 bases. Input material: peripheral blood or thyroid tissue (not recorded which). The TCR sequence derives from an adult man with Graves' hyperthyroidism. CDR3 nucleotide sequence: TGTGCCACCAGTGACCCCGACAGGGCTGGGGCCAACGTCCTGACTTTC. This gives the protein CATSDPDRAGANVLTF.